The entry below gives a single T cell receptor (beta chain) sequence along with its context. This clone appeared a single time. This clone's antigen is unknown. No much larger clone is present one base from it, and per-base qualities are unavailable. The data originate from a study of blood T cell repertoires in COVID-19 (dated by TCRdb to between 2020 and 2021). Context from the whole study: Collaborator samples came from the United States, Italy and Spain and covered acute and convalescent phases of COVID-19. The prospective study material was composed of cDNA or gDNA derived from T cells, B-cell-depleted T cells, or PBMCs. Deeply sampled blood TCRbeta repertoires from subjects exposed to, actively infected with, or recovered from COVID-19 were included in the dataset. The repertoires were released in a freely available public database intended as a resource for research on the immune response to SARS-CoV-2. The samples were drawn from the first 160 participants of the ongoing ImmuneRACE study and from about 1,200 subjects provided by 6 global collaborators. Nearly every sample came with metadata listing a de-identified subject ID, COVID-19 status, age in years and sex. Where available, HLA class I and class II types were taken from metadata supplied by the sample provider and were not determined by assay-based typing. The study at large found these results: Clinical and demographic metadata were provided uncurated, with the amount varying by source and participant.

Whole blood was collected in K2EDTA tubes by collaborating institutions according to the institutions' own protocols. For TCRbeta analysis, collaborators shipped samples in one of three forms: frozen whole blood, isolated PBMCs, or DNA extracted from either of those sample types. TCRbeta CDR3 regions were amplified from genomic DNA by means of the immunoSEQ Assay, a bias-controlled multiplex PCR. From the authors' description of their analysis: The number of nucleated cells in each sample was estimated from the amplification of reference gene primers within the assay. To quantify the absolute abundance of each unique TCRbeta CDR3 rearrangement, sequence reads were collapsed and filtered. For each sample, productive Simpson clonality was calculated as the square root of Simpson's diversity index over productive rearrangements. TCRdb re-hosts the immuneACCESS table, in-frame sequences only. Its copies lack some clones; in the studies checked, an unresolved V gene accounts for under half of them, and the cause for the rest is not known. V and J calls and clone size are given by that table; D and trimming were obtained from the DNA. A total of about 110,000 clones appear in this sample, about 75% of them only once. The ten largest clones add up to just under 20% of the sample.

The source material was peripheral blood. The receptor was isolated from a woman aged 70-85 years with acute or convalescent COVID-19.

The DNA sequence is given as TGTGCCAGCAGCTTAGGCGGGGGGGCCCAAGGGACGCAGTATTTT. The translation is CASSLGGGAQGTQYF. In this chain, TRBV11-2 is recombined with TRBJ2-3, with 9 junctional bases fitting TRBD2. The germline V gene provides CDR1 SGHAT and CDR2 FQNNGV. Measured from the cysteine to the phenylalanine, the CDR3 is 15 residues long. Only the CDR3 DNA is retained, 45 bases long and in frame from the first base. V has 1 base trimmed and J has 9 bases trimmed; junction bases matching no gene number 8.